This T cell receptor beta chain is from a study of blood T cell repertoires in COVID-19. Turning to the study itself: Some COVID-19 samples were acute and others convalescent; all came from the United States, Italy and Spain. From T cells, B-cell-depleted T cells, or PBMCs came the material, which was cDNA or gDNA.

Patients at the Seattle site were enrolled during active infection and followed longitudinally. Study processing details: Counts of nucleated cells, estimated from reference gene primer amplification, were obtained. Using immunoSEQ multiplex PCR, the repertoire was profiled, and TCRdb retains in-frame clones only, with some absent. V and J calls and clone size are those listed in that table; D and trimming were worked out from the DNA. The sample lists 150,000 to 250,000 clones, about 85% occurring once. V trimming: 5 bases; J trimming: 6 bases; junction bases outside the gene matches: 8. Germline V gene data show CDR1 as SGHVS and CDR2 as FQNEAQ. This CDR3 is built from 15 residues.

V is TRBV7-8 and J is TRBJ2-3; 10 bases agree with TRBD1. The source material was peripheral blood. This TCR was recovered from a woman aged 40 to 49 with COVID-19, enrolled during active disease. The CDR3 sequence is CASSPGTGVGDTQYF. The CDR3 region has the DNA TGTGCCAGCAGCCCCGGGACAGGGGTAGGGGATACGCAGTATTTT.